Sequencing of this TCR beta chain was carried out in a study of PD-1 blockade in classical Hodgkin lymphoma. Points on this clone: The antigen is not known.

Study-level results: Healthy donors were reported to have higher baseline TCR diversity than newly diagnosed patients.

Generated by immunoSEQ multiplex PCR, the TCRdb table keeps only in-frame clones and is missing some. The sample holds roughly 34,000 clones; 85% to 95% are singletons and the top ten take 2% to 2.5%. Germline V gives CDR1 SEHNR, CDR2 FQNEAQ (reference sequence). The CDR3 has 16 amino acids. V lost 7 bases to trimming and J lost 2 bases, with 20 bases between them. Regarding time point: newly diagnosed, previously untreated cHL patient sample. The comparison group had newly diagnosed, previously untreated classical Hodgkin lymphoma. The sequencing sample was made of peripheral blood mononuclear cells (PBMCs). The V gene is TRBV7-9, the J gene TRBJ1-2; D perhaps matches TRBD1 (5 bases). The clonotype originates from a human donor with classical Hodgkin lymphoma. Here the CDR3 DNA reads TGTGCCAGCACTCCTGCCACTTCCGGGGCCAACTATGGCTACACCTTC. Translating it yields CASTPATSGANYGYTF.